The 16 T cell receptor beta chains below all came from one sample that was sequenced in a study of blood T cell repertoires in COVID-19. The method was immunoSEQ multiplex PCR; TCRdb's version includes in-frame clones alone and lacks a portion of them. The data contain some 96,000 clones, about 77% of them singletons. The sample consisted of peripheral blood. The receptors stem from a woman aged 70-85 years with acute or convalescent COVID-19.

V and J are TRBV9 and TRBJ2-2; no firm D call. Per germline, CDR1 SGDLS and CDR2 YYNGEE. The CDR3 loop spans 15 amino acids. V lost 1 base and J 6 bases, leaving 13 bases between the germline ends. The CDR3 spells CASSVTTVGAGELFF. The CDR3 DNA reads as TGTGCCAGCAGCGTAACCACAGTCGGCGCCGGGGAGCTGTTTTTT.

The genes are TRBV4-2 and TRBJ1-3, with D unresolved. CDR3 length equals 16 residues. CDR1 and CDR2 from the germline V gene are LGHNA and YNFKEQ. The ends were cut back, 0 bases at V and 4 bases at J, with 13 bases in the middle. CDR3 coding DNA: TGTGCCAGCAGCCAAGAGTCCTCGGGTCCCGGAAACACCATATATTTT. Translation gives CASSQESSGPGNTIYF.

This clone was found once. The rearrangement links TRBV18 to TRBJ2-2, with 11 bases aligning to TRBD2. Germline V gene sequence: CDR1 KGHSH, CDR2 LQKENI. V gave up 2 bases and J gave up 2 bases; unmatched junction bases: 4. The CDR3 is 17 amino acids. The CDR3 sequence: CASSPSGTSGNTGELFF. CDR3 nucleotides: TGTGCCAGCTCACCATCCGGGACTAGCGGTAACACCGGGGAGCTGTTTTTT.

The chain is built from TRBV5-6 and TRBJ2-5, with 8 nucleotides matching TRBD1. There are 15 residues in the CDR3. V lost 3 bases and J lost 2; bases outside the gene matches: 6. CDR1 is SGHDT and CDR2 is YYEEEE in the germline V gene. CDR3 loop: CASSWTGSAQETQYF. The CDR3 nucleotides read TGTGCCAGCAGCTGGACAGGGTCTGCTCAAGAGACCCAGTACTTC.

This clone occurred once. V gene TRBV11-2 combines with J gene TRBJ1-5, with D tentatively TRBD1 (6 bases). The germline V gene has CDR1 SGHAT and CDR2 FQNNGV. The ends were cut back, 5 bases at V and 1 base at J, with 12 bases in the middle. The CDR3 runs to 15 residues. Here the CDR3 reads CASSTTGLSNQPQHF. CDR3 sequence (DNA): TGTGCCAGCAGCACGACAGGTTTGAGCAATCAGCCCCAGCATTTT.

The chain has TRBV14 and TRBJ1-5, with D possibly matching TRBD1 (6 bases). The CDR3 contains 14 residues. From germline, CDR1 is SGHDN and CDR2 FVKESK. V was pared by 2 bases and J by 6 bases, with 11 bases between. CDR3 bases: TGTGCCAGCAGCCAACAGGGGACCCTTCAGCCCCAGCATTTT. It encodes CASSQQGTLQPQHF.

The chain is built from TRBV4-3 and TRBJ1-1; TRBD1 might be the D (5 bases). V lost 5 bases and J lost 4, with 14 bases in between. CDR1 and CDR2 (germline): LGHNA, YSLEER. The CDR3 length is 14 residues. This chain's CDR3 is CASSSFQGSTEAFF. The CDR3 DNA sequence: TGCGCCAGCAGCTCCTTTCAGGGAAGCACTGAAGCTTTCTTT.

In this sample, this clone turned up a few times. V and J are TRBV2 and TRBJ2-3; D perhaps matches TRBD1 (5 bases). The CDR3 is made up of 14 amino acids. Germline CDR1 reads SNHLY; CDR2 reads FYNNEI. The V end was cut by 8 bases, the J end by 0 bases, with 12 bases between. The CDR3, as DNA: TGTGCCAGCTCCAGGGCGGAGAGCACAGATACGCAGTATTTT. This gives the protein CASSRAESTDTQYF. The whole variable domain, filled in from reference TRBV2 and TRBJ2-3, reads EPEVTQTPSHQVTQMGQEVILRCVPISNHLYFYWYRQILGQKVEFLVSFYNNEISEKSEIFDDQFSVERPDGSNFTLKIRSTKLEDSAMYFCASSRAESTDTQYFGPGTRLTVL.

The rearrangement links TRBV5-5 to TRBJ1-3; D uncertain. The germline V gene encodes CDR1 SGHKS and CDR2 YYEKEE (reference sequence). The CDR3 spans 16 residues. V dropped 0 bases and J dropped 3 bases, with 13 bases sitting between them. The CDR3 nucleotides are TGTGCCAGCAGCTTGGGTGTGAGGGATTATGGAAACACCATATATTTT. As protein: CASSLGVRDYGNTIYF.

The gene calls are TRBV5-1 and TRBJ2-1, with 7 bases identical to TRBD2. J lost 1 base, V lost 5 bases, and 6 bases had no gene match. Germline V CDR1 and CDR2: SGHRS, YFSETQ. This CDR3 has 15 amino acids. CDR3 protein: CASSKAGRSYNEQFF. The DNA for the CDR3 is TGCGCCAGCAGTAAAGCGGGGAGATCCTACAATGAGCAGTTCTTC.

The chain couples TRBV3-1 (or the pseudogene TRBV3-2) to TRBJ2-2, with 8 bases that match TRBD1. The V gene end was trimmed by 2 bases and the J gene end by 1 base; junction bases not matched to a gene: 3. This CDR3 region has 16 residues. Germline assignment: CDR1 LGHDT and CDR2 YNNKEL (reference sequence). The CDR3 sequence is CASSQTGTGNTGELFF. CDR3 in DNA: TGTGCCAGCAGCCAAACCGGGACAGGGAACACCGGGGAGCTGTTTTTT.

The chain links TRBV18 to TRBJ1-5; 10 bases are shared with TRBD1. The CDR3 has 14 residues. The V segment lost 5 bases and the J segment 6 bases; nucleotides outside the gene matches: 4. Germline CDR1 is KGHSH and CDR2 is LQKENI. The chain's CDR3 is CASSTGQGIQPQHF. DNA for the CDR3: TGTGCCAGCTCAACGGGACAGGGGATTCAGCCCCAGCATTTT.

The chain couples TRBV6-5 to TRBJ1-1; D is perhaps TRBD1 (6 bases). Looked up from germline, CDR1 is MNHEY and CDR2 is SVGAGI. The V end lost 7 bases, the J end lost 1 base, and 7 bases lay between the germline ends. The CDR3 is 12 amino acids. CDR3 protein: CASTTGNTEAFF. CDR3 sequence (DNA): TGTGCCAGCACGACAGGGAACACTGAAGCTTTCTTT.

Here the CDR3 DNA reads TGTGCCAGCAGCCATCTTCAGGGTTCTGAAGCTTTCTTT. The encoded protein is CASSHLQGSEAFF. The chain combines TRBV3-1 (or the pseudogene TRBV3-2) with TRBJ1-1, with D perhaps matching TRBD1 (5 bases). Germline V gene data show CDR1 as LGHDT and CDR2 as YNNKEL (reference sequence). V lost 3 bases to trimming and J lost 6 bases, with 11 bases between them. The CDR3 has 13 amino acids.

The chain joins TRBV2 to TRBJ2-5, with no clear D. V gave up 4 bases and J gave up 2 bases, with 14 bases separating them. Looked up from germline, CDR1 is SNHLY and CDR2 is FYNNEI. The length of the CDR3 is 15 residues. CDR3 loop: CASSGGRLLQETQYF. The CDR3 DNA sequence: TGTGCCAGCAGTGGTGGTCGTTTGCTACAAGAGACCCAGTACTTC.

The rearrangement joins TRBV20-1 to TRBJ1-3; D is possibly TRBD1 (6 bases). From germline, CDR1 is DFQATT and CDR2 SNEGSKA (reference sequence). The germline V and J ends were trimmed by 3 bases and 1 base, with 16 bases remaining between them. The CDR3 is made up of 16 amino acids. The CDR3 bases are TGCAGTGCTAGTCTACAGGGCAGGAGGTCTGGAAACACCATATATTTT. This encodes CSASLQGRRSGNTIYF.